The entry below describes one T cell receptor beta chain. The table came from immunoSEQ multiplex PCR; TCRdb's copy has only in-frame clones and leaves some out. The table has 200,000 to 250,000 clones, around 90% seen once. Participants had their cohort set by participant-reported clinical history. This entry is derived from a study of blood T cell repertoires in COVID-19. CDR3 length equals 12 residues. The V gene's germline CDR1 is MNHEY and CDR2 SVGAGI. Trimming removed 6 bases from V and 4 bases from J; junction bases left unmatched: 2. The rearrangement links TRBV6-5 to TRBJ1-1, with 7 bases identical to TRBD1. This TCR was sampled from a woman in her fifties or sixties with acute COVID-19. The source material was PBMCs or T cells enriched from blood (not recorded which). As DNA, the CDR3 is TGTGCCAGCAGGAGGGGGCGCACTGAAGCTTTCTTT. Its translation is CASRRGRTEAFF.